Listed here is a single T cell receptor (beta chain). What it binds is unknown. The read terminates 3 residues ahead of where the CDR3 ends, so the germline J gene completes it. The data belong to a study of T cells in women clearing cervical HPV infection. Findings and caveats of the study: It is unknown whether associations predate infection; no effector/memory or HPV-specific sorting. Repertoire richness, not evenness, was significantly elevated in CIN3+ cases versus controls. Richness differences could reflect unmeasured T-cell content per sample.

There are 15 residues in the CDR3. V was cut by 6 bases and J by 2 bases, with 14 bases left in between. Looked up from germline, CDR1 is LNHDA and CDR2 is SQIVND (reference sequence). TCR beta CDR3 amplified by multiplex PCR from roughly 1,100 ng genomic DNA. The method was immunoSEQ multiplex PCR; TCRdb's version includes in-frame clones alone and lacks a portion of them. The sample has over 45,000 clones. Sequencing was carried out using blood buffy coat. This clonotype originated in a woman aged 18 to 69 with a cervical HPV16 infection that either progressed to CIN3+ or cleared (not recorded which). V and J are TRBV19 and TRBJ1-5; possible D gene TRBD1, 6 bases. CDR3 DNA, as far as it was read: TGTGCCAGTAGCACCACAGGGATCCGCAATCAGCCC. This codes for CASSTTGIRNQP. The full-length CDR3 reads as CASSTTGIRNQPQHF.